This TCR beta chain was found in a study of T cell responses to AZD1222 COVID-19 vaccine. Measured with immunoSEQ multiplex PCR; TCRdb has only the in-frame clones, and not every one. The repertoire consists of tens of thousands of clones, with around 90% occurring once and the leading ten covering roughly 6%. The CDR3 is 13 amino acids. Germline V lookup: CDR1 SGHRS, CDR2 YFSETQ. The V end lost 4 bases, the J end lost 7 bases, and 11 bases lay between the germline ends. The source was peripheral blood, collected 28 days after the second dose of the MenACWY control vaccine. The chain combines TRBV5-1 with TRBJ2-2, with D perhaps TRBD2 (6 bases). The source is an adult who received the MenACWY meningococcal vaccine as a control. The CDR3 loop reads CASSADYVGELFF. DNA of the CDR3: TGCGCCAGCAGCGCGGACTACGTCGGGGAGCTGTTTTTT.